What follows are 3 T cell receptor beta chains derived from one specimen sequenced in a study of T cells in Graves' hyperthyroidism and ophthalmopathy. Amplification of TCR beta CDR3 regions used RNA as the template. A set of HTBI primers served as the primers for a first-round RT-PCR of the TCR CDR3. TCRdb ran MiXCR on the multiplex PCR reads and lists one entry per CDR3 protein. The data contain a few hundred thousand distinct CDR3 sequences, around a sixth of them singletons. Sequenced input: blood. These receptors were collected from a woman aged 25-40 years with Graves' hyperthyroidism.

In its sample, this clonotype was seen a few times. This may arise from a read error, as a much more abundant clone is one base away. The chain couples TRBV20-1 to TRBJ1-1, with D uncertain. The germline V gene has CDR1 DFQATT and CDR2 SNEGSKA (reference sequence). Deletions cut 0 bases from V and 8 bases from J, with 7 bases between. This CDR3 comprises 11 residues. DNA for the CDR3: TGCAGTGCTAGAGATGAGGCAGAAGCTTTCTTT. Amino acid sequence: CSARDEAEAFF.

In its sample, this clonotype was seen many times. V and J are TRBV27 and TRBJ2-7, with D maybe TRBD1 (6 bases). V was cut by 5 bases and J by 0 bases, with 17 bases left in between. Per the germline V gene, CDR1 is MNHEY and CDR2 is SMNVEV (reference sequence). The CDR3 is 16 amino acids. In nucleotides, the CDR3 is TGTGCCAGCAGTCCAACCGGTGACAGGTCCTCCTACGAGCAGTACTTC. Protein: CASSPTGDRSSYEQYF.

This chain joins TRBV15 and TRBJ2-1; 9 bases map to TRBD2. The germline V gene has CDR1 LNHNV and CDR2 YYDKDF (reference sequence). CDR3 length equals 14 residues. J gave up 8 bases and V 4 bases, and 6 bases lay outside the gene matches. The CDR3 reads CATSTLAGEDEQFF. CDR3 DNA sequence: TGTGCCACCAGCACCTTAGCGGGAGAAGATGAGCAGTTCTTC.